This TCR beta chain was profiled in a study of cytomegalovirus exposure and HLA in healthy donors. Some clones are missing from TCRdb's copy, which holds only in-frame ones; the method was immunoSEQ multiplex PCR. This sample has approximately 210,000 clones; about 91% occur once, and the top ten carry 2.9%. The germline CDR1 and CDR2 sequences are GTSNPN and SVGIG (reference sequence). The CDR3 consists of 16 residues. J gave up 2 bases and V 5 bases, and 11 bases lay outside the gene matches. Sequenced: PBMCs. This chain connects TRBV30 to TRBJ2-3; 9 bases line up with TRBD2. This sequence was found in a woman between 18 and 29 years old in good health and CMV-seronegative. As DNA, the CDR3 is TGTGCCTGGCACATGGGGGCGGGAGGGTACACAGATACGCAGTATTTT. Its translation is CAWHMGAGGYTDTQYF.